A selection of T cell receptor beta chains follows, all from one sample in a study of OX40 agonist ivuxolimab in advanced cancers. The repertoire was sequenced with immunoSEQ multiplex PCR; TCRdb's copy has only in-frame clones and lacks some. The profile shows more than 80,000 clones, about 90% of them singletons. The material was CD4+ or CD8+ T cells sorted from blood, obtained in a trial of the OX40 agonist ivuxolimab. The receptors shown here come from an adult with an advanced solid tumor such as melanoma, head and neck, liver or kidney cancer. The CDR3 runs from the conserved cysteine through the conserved F or W. A D gene is named only where the DNA matches it firmly. The size of a clone is reported for some rows only, either as once, few or many, or as a class for expanded clones.

V	J	D	length	size	CDR3	DNA
TRBV10-3	TRBJ2-1	TRBD2	18	.	CAISGGLAGELAWDEQFF	TGTGCCATCAGTGGGGGACTAGCGGGAGAGCTAGCTTGGGATGAGCAGTTCTTC
TRBV11-2	TRBJ2-1	TRBD1	16	.	CASSTRQGKLYNEQFF	TGTGCCAGCAGCACCCGACAGGGGAAACTTTACAATGAGCAGTTCTTC
TRBV28	TRBJ1-2	.	14	.	CASITLGHHYGYTF	TGTGCCAGCATAACCTTAGGACACCACTATGGCTACACCTTC
TRBV5-1	TRBJ1-2	TRBD1	14	.	CASGPGQGNYGYTF	TGCGCCAGCGGCCCCGGACAGGGTAACTATGGCTACACCTTC
TRBV6-1	TRBJ1-4	.	16	.	CASSEWDRGRGEKLFF	TGTGCCAGCAGTGAGTGGGACCGAGGGCGTGGGGAAAAACTGTTTTTT
TRBV29-1	TRBJ1-2	.	11	.	CSVRSNYGYTF	TGCAGCGTAAGATCCAACTATGGCTACACCTTC
TRBV15	TRBJ2-1	TRBD1	16	.	CATSRAGQGAWNEQFF	TGTGCCACCAGCAGAGCGGGACAGGGGGCCTGGAATGAGCAGTTCTTC
TRBV12-5	TRBJ2-5	.	13	.	CASGRPPKETQYF	TGTGCTAGTGGTCGACCCCCTAAAGAGACCCAGTACTTC
TRBV7-3	TRBJ2-2	TRBD1	15	.	CASSQGQGNAGELFF	TGTGCCAGCAGCCAGGGACAGGGGAACGCCGGGGAGCTGTTTTTT
TRBV11-3	TRBJ2-7	.	16	.	CASSLDLPRGNYEQYF	TGTGCCAGCAGCTTAGATCTCCCCAGGGGAAACTACGAGCAGTACTTC
TRBV2	TRBJ2-3	.	15	.	CASNADYSLRDTQYF	TGTGCCAGCAATGCGGACTACTCTTTGCGAGATACGCAGTATTTT
TRBV28	TRBJ2-5	.	15	.	CASSLEGALQETQYF	TGTGCCAGCAGTTTGGAAGGGGCCCTCCAAGAGACCCAGTACTTC
TRBV12-2	TRBJ2-7	.	14	.	CASRAGLAGYEQYF	TGTGCAAGTCGCGCAGGACTAGCGGGCTACGAGCAGTACTTC
TRBV5-1	TRBJ1-1	.	15	.	CASSLDPGAVTEAFF	TGCGCCAGCAGCTTGGATCCGGGGGCGGTTACTGAAGCTTTCTTT
TRBV7-2	TRBJ2-7	TRBD2	15	.	CASSTGTILSYEQYF	TGTGCCAGCAGCACCGGGACTATTCTTTCCTACGAGCAGTACTTC
TRBV21-1	TRBJ1-1	.	13	.	CASTREGNTEAFF	TGTGCCAGCACGCGGGAGGGGAACACTGAAGCTTTCTTT
TRBV5-1	TRBJ2-4	.	14	.	CASRDGLDKNIQYF	TGCGCCAGCAGGGATGGTCTGGACAAAAACATTCAGTACTTC
TRBV5-1	TRBJ1-1	.	13	.	CASSFSPNTEAFF	TGCGCCAGCAGCTTCAGCCCCAACACTGAAGCTTTCTTT
TRBV27	TRBJ1-2	.	16	.	CASSRDGGNEGFGYTF	TGTGCCAGCAGCCGGGACGGGGGGAACGAGGGCTTTGGCTACACCTTC
TRBV9	TRBJ2-1	TRBD2	18	.	CASSAHGGTSGIHNEQFF	TGTGCCAGCAGCGCCCACGGAGGGACTAGCGGAATCCACAATGAGCAGTTCTTC
TRBV6-5	TRBJ2-3	TRBD2	15	.	CASSFRDYLADTQYF	TGTGCCAGCAGTTTCAGGGACTACCTGGCAGATACGCAGTATTTT
TRBV5-6	TRBJ2-7	.	11	once	CASSSAYEQYF	TGTGCCAGCAGCTCAGCCTACGAGCAGTACTTC
TRBV6-1	TRBJ1-4	.	13	.	CATIPPANEKLFF	TGTGCCACCATCCCCCCGGCTAATGAAAAACTGTTTTTT
TRBV5-5	TRBJ2-1	TRBD1	14	.	CASSPGQGSNEQFF	TGTGCCAGCAGCCCGGGACAGGGTAGCAATGAGCAGTTCTTC
TRBV15	TRBJ1-1	TRBD1	14	.	CATSSPGGVTEAFF	TGTGCCACCAGCAGCCCAGGGGGGGTCACTGAAGCTTTCTTT
TRBV7-9	TRBJ2-2	.	15	.	CASSLGQGRTGELFF	TGTGCCAGCAGCTTAGGGCAGGGCCGGACCGGGGAGCTGTTTTTT
TRBV29-1	TRBJ2-1	TRBD1	12	.	CSVKGQGDEQFF	TGCAGCGTTAAGGGACAGGGGGATGAGCAGTTCTTC
TRBV6-1	TRBJ2-7	.	11	.	CASMQGYEQYF	TGTGCCAGCATGCAGGGCTACGAGCAGTACTTC
TRBV11-2	TRBJ1-3	.	15	.	CASSFEGAAGNTIYF	TGTGCCAGCAGCTTTGAGGGAGCTGCTGGAAACACCATATATTTT
TRBV5-1	TRBJ2-2	TRBD1	16	.	CASSLGNRGLSGELFF	TGCGCCAGCAGCTTGGGCAACAGGGGGCTTAGCGGGGAGCTGTTTTTT
TRBV30	TRBJ2-3	TRBD2	16	.	CAWSRRAGGSTDTQYF	TGTGCCTGGAGCCGCCGAGCGGGAGGCTCCACAGATACGCAGTATTTT
TRBV21-1	TRBJ2-7	.	14	.	CASSKGRGRYEQYF	TGTGCCAGCAGCAAAGGCCGGGGTCGCTACGAGCAGTACTTC
TRBV9	TRBJ2-1	TRBD2	15	.	CASSRGLAGVEEQFF	TGTGCCAGCAGCAGGGGACTAGCGGGAGTTGAAGAGCAGTTCTTC
TRBV4-1	TRBJ2-1	TRBD2	13	.	CASSSGLDDEQFF	TGCGCCAGCAGCTCGGGACTAGACGATGAGCAGTTCTTC
TRBV6-5	TRBJ1-1	TRBD1	16	once	CASSYSPTGVGTEAFF	TGTGCCAGCAGTTACTCGCCAACAGGGGTCGGCACTGAAGCTTTCTTT
TRBV28	TRBJ1-3	.	14	.	CASSFEGLGNTIYF	TGTGCCAGCAGTTTTGAAGGGCTCGGAAACACCATATATTTT
TRBV30	TRBJ2-1	TRBD1	15	.	CAWSYRDSAYNEQFF	TGTGCCTGGAGTTACCGGGACAGCGCCTACAATGAGCAGTTCTTC
TRBV5-1	TRBJ1-4	.	15	.	CASSLLPGAAEKLFF	TGCGCCAGCAGCTTGTTACCGGGGGCCGCTGAAAAACTGTTTTTT
TRBV7-9	TRBJ2-7	.	14	.	CASSPRDKSYEQYF	TGTGCCAGCAGCCCCCGAGACAAGTCCTACGAGCAGTACTTC
TRBV25-1	TRBJ2-7	TRBD1	18	.	CASSGDREVWVEAYEQYF	TGTGCCAGCAGTGGGGACAGGGAGGTTTGGGTAGAGGCCTACGAGCAGTACTTC
TRBV5-6	TRBJ2-3	.	13	.	CASSFFTPDTQYF	TGTGCCAGCAGCTTTTTTACCCCAGATACGCAGTATTTT
TRBV6-5	TRBJ2-7	.	14	.	CASSYLGQAYEQYF	TGTGCCAGCAGTTACCTGGGACAAGCCTACGAGCAGTACTTC